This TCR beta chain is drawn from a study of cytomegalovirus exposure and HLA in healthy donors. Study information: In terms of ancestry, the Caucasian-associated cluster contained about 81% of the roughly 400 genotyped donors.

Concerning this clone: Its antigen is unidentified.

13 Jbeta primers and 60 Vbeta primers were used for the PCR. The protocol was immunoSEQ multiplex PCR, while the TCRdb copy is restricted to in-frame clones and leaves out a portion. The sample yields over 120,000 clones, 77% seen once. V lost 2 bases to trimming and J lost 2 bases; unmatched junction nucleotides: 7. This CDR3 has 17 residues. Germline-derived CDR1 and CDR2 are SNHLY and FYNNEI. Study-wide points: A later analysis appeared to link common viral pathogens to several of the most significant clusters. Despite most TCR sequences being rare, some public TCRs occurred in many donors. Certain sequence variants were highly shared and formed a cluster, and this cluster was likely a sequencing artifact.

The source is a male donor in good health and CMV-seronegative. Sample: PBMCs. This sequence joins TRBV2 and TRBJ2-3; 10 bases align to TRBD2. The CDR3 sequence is CASSESSGGTITDTQYF. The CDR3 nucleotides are TGTGCCAGCAGTGAATCTAGCGGGGGTACTATCACAGATACGCAGTATTTT.